The 9 T cell receptor beta chains listed next were all sequenced from one sample in a study of identical twins. TCRdb reprocessed the 5' RACE reads with MiXCR, giving one entry per CDR3 protein. The sample consists of nearly 900,000 distinct CDR3 sequences, over 9% of them appearing once. The same specimen was also included in a second study, on yellow fever vaccine responses in identical twins.

Sequencing was carried out using PBMCs. The receptors come from a woman aged 18-35 years in good health.

This clonotype was seen once. The chain employs TRBV4-2 and TRBJ2-5; TRBD1 matches at 8 bases. This CDR3 region has 17 residues. With 0 bases clipped from V and 0 bases from J, the junction kept 6 bases outside the gene matches. Looked up from germline, CDR1 is LGHNA and CDR2 is YNFKEQ. The CDR3 loop is CASSQDPSTGDQETQYF. Here the CDR3 DNA reads TGTGCCAGCAGCCAAGATCCCTCGACAGGGGACCAAGAGACCCAGTACTTC.

Only a few counts were recorded for this clonotype. The rearrangement joins TRBV28 to TRBJ1-2; D not resolved. Looked up from germline, CDR1 is MDHEN and CDR2 is SYDVKM. The germline V and J ends were trimmed by 5 bases and 4 bases, with 14 bases remaining between them. The CDR3 covers 14 residues. The CDR3 region is CASSTPPAGYGYTF. The CDR3 DNA follows: TGTGCCAGCAGTACTCCTCCCGCAGGCTATGGCTACACCTTC.

This chain uses TRBV11-2 with TRBJ2-2, with 8 bases aligning to TRBD2. CDR1 is SGHAT and CDR2 is FQNNGV in the germline V gene. With 1 base clipped from V and 0 bases from J, the junction kept 7 bases outside the gene matches. CDR3 size: 18 residues. The DNA of the CDR3 is TGTGCCAGCAGCTTAGTTGTACTAGCGGTCGCGAACACCGGGGAGCTGTTTTTT. Encoded protein: CASSLVVLAVANTGELFF. Drawing the rest from reference TRBV11-2 and TRBJ2-2, the complete variable domain is EAGVAQSPRYKIIEKRQSVAFWCNPISGHATLYWYQQILGQGPKLLIQFQNNGVVDDSQLPKDRFSAERLKGVDSTLKIQPAKLEDSAVYLCASSLVVLAVANTGELFFGEGSRLTVL.

In its sample, this clonotype was seen a few times. The J gene is TRBJ1-5, the V gene TRBV20-1, with 9 bases fitting TRBD1. Germline CDR1 reads DFQATT; CDR2 reads SNEGSKA (reference sequence). The CDR3 contains 19 residues. V lost 6 bases and J lost 0; bases outside the gene matches: 18. The DNA of the CDR3 is TGCAGTGCCATCAAGGCTCTGGACAGGGGCCTTTATAGCAATCAGCCCCAGCATTTT. It codes for CSAIKALDRGLYSNQPQHF.

This clonotype was seen only a few times. The chain uses TRBV4-1 and TRBJ2-7; 7 bases are shared with TRBD1. J was trimmed by 5 bases and V by 0 bases; bases with no gene match: 4. Germline V lookup: CDR1 MGHRA, CDR2 YSYEKL. CDR3 length equals 14 residues. CDR3 nucleotides: TGCGCCAGCAGCCAAGACGACAGGGTGGACGAGCAGTACTTC. Translating it yields CASSQDDRVDEQYF.

This clonotype was detected only a few times. The chain carries TRBV4-1 and TRBJ2-3; 9 bases agree with TRBD2. After removal of 3 bases from V and 4 bases from J, the junction contained 11 bases not matched to a gene. Germline V lookup: CDR1 MGHRA, CDR2 YSYEKL. This CDR3 is 17 amino acids long. DNA for the CDR3: TGCGCCAGCAGCCACGGGGGAGCGGGGGGCCAGGCAGATACGCAGTATTTT. Residues: CASSHGGAGGQADTQYF.

The V gene is TRBV5-1, the J gene TRBJ2-5; D is unclear. Germline V gene sequence: CDR1 SGHRS, CDR2 YFSETQ. The CDR3 runs 16 residues. V was pared by 0 bases and J by 1 base, with 13 bases between. DNA for the CDR3: TGCGCCAGCAGCTTGGACCCGGGTTCGGCCCAAGAGACCCAGTACTTC. This gives the protein CASSLDPGSAQETQYF.

This clonotype was seen at least ten times. The chain joins TRBV4-1 to TRBJ2-3; D not resolved. Trimming cost V 2 bases and J 3 bases, with 15 bases left between them. The CDR3 extends over 16 amino acids. CDR1 and CDR2 (germline): MGHRA, YSYEKL. The CDR3: CASSQKILLSTDTQYF. CDR3 sequence (DNA): TGCGCCAGCAGCCAAAAAATATTGTTGTCAACAGATACGCAGTATTTT.

This clonotype has at least ten counts. The genes are TRBV6-1 and TRBJ2-7, with TRBD1 as a possible D gene (5 bases). Per the germline V gene, CDR1 is MNHNS and CDR2 is SASEGT. The CDR3 consists of 13 residues. Trimming took off 0 bases at V and 9 bases at J, with 12 bases between the two ends. The CDR3 nucleotides are TGTGCCAGCAGTGAAGCGCGTGGGGCCGGGCAGTACGTC. It yields the protein CASSEARGAGQYV.